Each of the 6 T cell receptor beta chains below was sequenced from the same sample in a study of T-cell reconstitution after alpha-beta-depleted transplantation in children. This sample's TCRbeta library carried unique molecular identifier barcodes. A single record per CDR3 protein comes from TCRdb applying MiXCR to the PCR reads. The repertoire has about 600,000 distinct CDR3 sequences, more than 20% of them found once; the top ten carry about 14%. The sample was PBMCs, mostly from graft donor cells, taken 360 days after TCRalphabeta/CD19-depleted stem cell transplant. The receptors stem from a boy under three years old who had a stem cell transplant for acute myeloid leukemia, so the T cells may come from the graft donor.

Here the CDR3 reads CASPYEQYV. In nucleotides, the CDR3 is TGTGCCAGCCCCTACGAGCAGTACGTC. The chain carries TRBV18 and TRBJ2-7; D unresolved. The germline V gene has CDR1 KGHSH and CDR2 LQKENI. V was shortened by 8 bases and J by 2 bases, with 1 base between the two germline ends. CDR3 length equals 9 residues.

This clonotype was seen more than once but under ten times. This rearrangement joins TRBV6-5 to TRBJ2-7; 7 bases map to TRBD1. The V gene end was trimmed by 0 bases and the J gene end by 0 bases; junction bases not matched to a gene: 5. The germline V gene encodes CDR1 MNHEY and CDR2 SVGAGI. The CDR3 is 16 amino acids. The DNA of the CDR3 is TGTGCCAGCAGTTACTCGATGGGACAGTTCTCCTACGAGCAGTACTTC. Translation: CASSYSMGQFSYEQYF.

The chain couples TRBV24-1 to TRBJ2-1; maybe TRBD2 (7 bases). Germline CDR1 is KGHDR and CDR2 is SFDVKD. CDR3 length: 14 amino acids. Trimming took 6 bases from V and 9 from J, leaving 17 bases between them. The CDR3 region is CATSFGGALGEQFF. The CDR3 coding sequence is TGTGCCACCAGTTTTGGGGGGGCTTTGGGTGAGCAGTTCTTC.

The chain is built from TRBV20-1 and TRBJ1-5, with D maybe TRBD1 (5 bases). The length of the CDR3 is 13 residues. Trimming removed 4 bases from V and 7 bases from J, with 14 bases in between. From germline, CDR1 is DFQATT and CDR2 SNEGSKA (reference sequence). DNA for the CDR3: TGCAGTGCTAAAGACAGTGTCGAGCAGCCCCAGCATTTT. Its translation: CSAKDSVEQPQHF.

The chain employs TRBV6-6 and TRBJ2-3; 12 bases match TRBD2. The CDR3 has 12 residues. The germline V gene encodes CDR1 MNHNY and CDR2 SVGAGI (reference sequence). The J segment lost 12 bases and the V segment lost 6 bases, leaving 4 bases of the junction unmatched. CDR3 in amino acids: CASRASGGAQYF. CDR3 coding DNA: TGTGCCAGCAGGGCTAGCGGGGGGGCCCAGTATTTT.

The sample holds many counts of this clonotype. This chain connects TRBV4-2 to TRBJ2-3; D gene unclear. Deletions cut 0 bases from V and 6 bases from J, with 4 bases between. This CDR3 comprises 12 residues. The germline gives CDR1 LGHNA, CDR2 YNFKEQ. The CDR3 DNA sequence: TGTGCCAGCAGCCAAGATCTGGATACGCAGTATTTT. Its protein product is CASSQDLDTQYF.